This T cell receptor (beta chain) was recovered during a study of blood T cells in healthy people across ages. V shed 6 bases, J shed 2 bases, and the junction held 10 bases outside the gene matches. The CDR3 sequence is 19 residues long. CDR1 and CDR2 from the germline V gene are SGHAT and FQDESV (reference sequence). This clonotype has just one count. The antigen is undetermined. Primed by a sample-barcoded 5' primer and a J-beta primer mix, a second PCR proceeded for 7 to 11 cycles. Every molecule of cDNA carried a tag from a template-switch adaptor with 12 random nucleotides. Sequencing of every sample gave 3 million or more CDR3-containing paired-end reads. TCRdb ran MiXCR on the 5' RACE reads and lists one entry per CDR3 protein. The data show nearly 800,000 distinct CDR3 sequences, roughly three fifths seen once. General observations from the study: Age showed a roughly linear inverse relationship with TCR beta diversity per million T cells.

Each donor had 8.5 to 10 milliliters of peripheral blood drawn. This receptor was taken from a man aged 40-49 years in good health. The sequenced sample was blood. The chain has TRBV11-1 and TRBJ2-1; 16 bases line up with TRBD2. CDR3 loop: CASRNGGGTSGGAYNEQFF. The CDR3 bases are TGTGCCAGCAGGAATGGCGGCGGGACTAGCGGGGGGGCCTACAATGAGCAGTTCTTC.